This is a list of T cell receptor beta chains from one sample in a study of CD4 T cell repertoires in COVID-19. Only in-frame clones appear in the TCRdb table, and some are missing; sequencing was by immunoSEQ multiplex PCR. The sample holds fewer than 100,000 clones, roughly 80% seen once. Sequencing was performed on CD4+ T cells from peripheral blood, taken after recovery from COVID-19. These receptors were obtained from a human donor who had COVID-19. Each CDR3 is given with its conserved first and last residue. Fields, in order: V gene, CDR3 length, D gene, clone size, J gene, CDR3 protein, CDR3 DNA. A D gene is named only where the DNA matches it firmly. Where a row states a size, it is once, few, many or the class of an expanded clone; other rows omit it.

V: TRBV5-1; length: 16; D: .; size: .; J: TRBJ1-6; CDR3: CASSLDQEGEGSPLHF; DNA: TGCGCCAGCAGCTTAGACCAGGAGGGCGAGGGATCACCCCTCCACTTT
V: TRBV29-1; length: 13; D: TRBD2; size: .; J: TRBJ2-3; CDR3: CSVSRGGTDTQYF; DNA: TGCAGCGTTTCCCGGGGGGGTACAGATACGCAGTATTTT
V: TRBV7-2; length: 16; D: .; size: .; J: TRBJ1-4; CDR3: CASSLFPGKANEKLFF; DNA: TGTGCCAGCAGCTTATTCCCAGGGAAGGCGAATGAAAAACTGTTTTTT
V: TRBV19; length: 12; D: .; size: .; J: TRBJ1-5; CDR3: CASNGNGQPQHF; DNA: TGTGCCAGTAATGGGAACGGTCAGCCCCAGCATTTT
V: TRBV27; length: 14; D: .; size: .; J: TRBJ1-2; CDR3: CASSPQGLSYGYTF; DNA: TGTGCCAGCAGTCCCCAGGGACTGAGCTATGGCTACACCTTC
V: TRBV28; length: 13; D: .; size: once; J: TRBJ1-1; CDR3: CASTRTSNTEAFF; DNA: TGTGCCAGTACCCGGACATCGAACACTGAAGCTTTCTTT
V: TRBV4-1; length: 17; D: TRBD1; size: .; J: TRBJ1-5; CDR3: CASSQDTRDRANQPQHF; DNA: TGCGCCAGCAGCCAAGATACCCGAGACAGGGCCAATCAGCCCCAGCATTTT
V: TRBV7-3; length: 14; D: .; size: .; J: TRBJ1-6; CDR3: CASSPGPDNSPLHF; DNA: TGTGCCAGCAGCCCCGGGCCAGATAATTCACCCCTCCACTTT
V: TRBV6-1; length: 15; D: TRBD1; size: .; J: TRBJ1-3; CDR3: CASSEAGDRAGTIYF; DNA: TGTGCCAGCAGTGAAGCAGGGGACAGGGCCGGCACCATATATTTT
V: TRBV5-1; length: 15; D: TRBD2; size: .; J: TRBJ2-3; CDR3: CASTPSGRAVDTQYF; DNA: TGCGCCAGCACGCCTAGCGGGAGGGCCGTAGATACGCAGTATTTT
V: TRBV7-3; length: 21; D: .; size: .; J: TRBJ2-7; CDR3: CASSLKIVGRGACHPHYEQYF; DNA: TGTGCCAGCAGCTTAAAAATTGTAGGCAGGGGCGCATGTCACCCCCACTACGAGCAGTACTTC
V: TRBV30; length: 19; D: .; size: .; J: TRBJ2-2; CDR3: CAWSSPPWGPPPFTGELFF; DNA: TGTGCCTGGAGTTCACCTCCTTGGGGTCCTCCACCTTTCACCGGGGAGCTGTTTTTT
V: TRBV10-3; length: 12; D: TRBD1; size: .; J: TRBJ2-7; CDR3: CASGQGDGEQYF; DNA: TGTGCCTCGGGGCAGGGGGATGGAGAGCAGTACTTC